Sequencing of this T cell receptor (beta chain) was carried out in a study of blood T cells in healthy people across ages. CDR1 and CDR2 from the germline V gene are SGHTA and FQGNSA. With V trimmed by 5 bases and J by 7 bases, 19 bases remained unmatched. CDR3 length equals 17 residues. Overall study results and limits: While age rose, TCR beta diversity per million T cells dropped in a roughly linear way. It was held that diversity estimates obtained from one million T cells represented underestimates. Higher diversity, along with more naive CD4+ cells, distinguished long-lived donors from aged donors. Possibly confounding the expanded clonotype changes was the fact that donor CMV status was unknown.

Sample-barcoded 5' priming and a J-beta primer mix drove a second PCR of about 6 to 12 cycles. TCRdb independently ran MiXCR on the 5' RACE reads; one entry per CDR3 protein. The sample holds around 1,900,000 distinct CDR3 sequences, roughly two fifths seen once. Regarding this clonotype: The target antigen is unknown.

The sequence was obtained from a human donor in good health. V is TRBV7-2 and J is TRBJ2-7; 8 nucleotides align to TRBD2. What was sequenced was blood. CDR3 amino acids: CASSQLPTGGPLGEQYF. CDR3 nucleotide sequence: TGTGCCAGCAGCCAACTCCCAACGGGGGGGCCTCTAGGGGAGCAGTACTTC.